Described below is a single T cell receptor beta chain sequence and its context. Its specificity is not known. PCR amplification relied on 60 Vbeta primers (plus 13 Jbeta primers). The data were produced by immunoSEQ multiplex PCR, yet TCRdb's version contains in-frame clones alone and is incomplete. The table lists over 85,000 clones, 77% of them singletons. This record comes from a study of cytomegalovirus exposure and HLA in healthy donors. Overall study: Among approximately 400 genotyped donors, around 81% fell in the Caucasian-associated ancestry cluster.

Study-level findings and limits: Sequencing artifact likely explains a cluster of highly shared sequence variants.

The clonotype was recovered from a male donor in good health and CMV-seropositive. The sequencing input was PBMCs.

CDR3 loop: CASSPRGRLPNEKLFF. DNA for the CDR3: TGTGCCAGCAGCCCGCGAGGGAGGCTCCCTAATGAAAAACTGTTTTTT. This chain uses TRBV5-6 with TRBJ1-4; D call uncertain. From germline, CDR1 is SGHDT and CDR2 YYEEEE. Trimming left V 4 bases short and J 3 bases short, with 16 bases between. CDR3 length: 16 residues.